This note documents a single T cell receptor beta chain sequence. Its antigen remains unknown. One entry per CDR3 protein results from TCRdb running MiXCR on the RT-PCR reads. The sample has some 570,000 distinct CDR3 sequences; 11% are singletons. The sample comes from a study of response to subunit inactivated influenza vaccine. Study-wide points: A suggestion made by the authors is that each seasonal influenza vaccination recruits few new T cells.

This CDR3 spans 15 amino acids. In germline, CDR1 is DFQATT, CDR2 SNEGSKA (reference sequence). Trimming took 6 bases from V and 11 from J, leaving 26 bases between them. These data are also associated with another study on T cells expressing NK-cell markers. This second study notes: 5'RACE template switching built TCR beta cDNA with unique molecular identifiers. Among the eight sequenced donors, seven tested HCMV-seropositive and one tested seronegative. The same clonotypes also predominated in the CD3+CD56-NKG2C+ fraction of a handful of donors. The study left the HCMV specificity of expanded NKG2C+ T cell clones unresolved.

The V and J genes are TRBV20-1 and TRBJ1-5; D call uncertain. The sequenced sample was PBMCs from blood, obtained on the day of vaccination. This TCR came from a man in his forties or fifties who received an inactivated influenza vaccine. CDR3 nucleotides: TGCAGTGCAGAGAGCACGGGCCATATCCCTCGGACCCAGCATTTT. Its translation is CSAESTGHIPRTQHF.